These 5 T cell receptor beta chains were all obtained from the same sample, sequenced in a study of blood T cell repertoires in COVID-19. TCRdb's table, derived via immunoSEQ multiplex PCR, lists solely in-frame clones and lacks some. The data contain approximately 280,000 clones, 85% of them seen just once; the ten biggest clones take up 2% to 3%. The source material was PBMCs or T cells enriched from blood (not recorded which). The receptor set was obtained from a woman aged 45-65 years who had recovered from COVID-19.

The chain combines TRBV4-1 with TRBJ1-6; 7 bases fit TRBD1. The CDR3 is 13 amino acids. V was clipped by 1 base and J by 11 bases; unmatched bases: 2. Germline loops: CDR1 MGHRA, CDR2 YSYEKL. The CDR3 loop reads CASSQARGTPLHF. CDR3 DNA sequence: TGCGCCAGCAGCCAAGCCAGGGGGACACCCCTCCACTTT.

The chain combines TRBV18 with TRBJ2-5; D unclear. This CDR3 is built from 14 residues. V lost 8 bases, J lost 2 bases, and 15 bases lay in between. Germline V gene sequence: CDR1 KGHSH, CDR2 LQKENI. The CDR3 region has the DNA TGTGCCAGCCTGCCCAACGACGGGCAAGAGACCCAGTACTTC. Amino acids: CASLPNDGQETQYF.

The V gene is TRBV25-1, the J gene TRBJ2-1; 7 bases fit TRBD2. The V segment lost 6 bases and the J segment 0 bases; nucleotides outside the gene matches: 5. This CDR3 has 15 residues. Germline assignment: CDR1 MGHDK and CDR2 SYGVNS. DNA for the CDR3: TGTGCCAGCAGAAGTTCGGGAGGCTCCTACAATGAGCAGTTCTTC. It specifies CASRSSGGSYNEQFF.

The chain is built from TRBV27 and TRBJ2-3, with 9 positions matching TRBD2. V was clipped by 2 bases and J by 4 bases; unmatched bases: 7. The V gene's germline CDR1 is MNHEY and CDR2 SMNVEV (reference sequence). The CDR3 sequence is 16 residues long. The CDR3 bases are TGTGCCAGCAGTTTAGTCGCGGGAGGGCCCCCAGATACGCAGTATTTT. Protein sequence: CASSLVAGGPPDTQYF.

V usage is TRBV9 and J usage is TRBJ2-3; D may be TRBD1 (6 bases). Germline loops: CDR1 SGDLS, CDR2 YYNGEE. Trimming pared 2 bases from V and 0 bases from J, leaving 16 bases between. The CDR3 totals 17 residues. The CDR3 reads CASSVTDRGTSTDTQYF. In DNA form, the CDR3 reads TGTGCCAGCAGCGTGACGGACAGAGGAACTAGCACAGATACGCAGTATTTT.